The entry that follows covers one T cell receptor beta chain sequence. Its antigen is unidentified. This sample is part of a study of cytomegalovirus exposure and HLA in healthy donors. Study findings and constraints: TCR beta sequences reportedly predicted the HLA-A and HLA-B alleles of most subjects accurately. Later analysis demonstrated an association between a missense DCLRE1C variant and TCR beta V- and J-gene trimming.

13 Jbeta primers and 60 Vbeta primers were used for the PCR. Generated by immunoSEQ multiplex PCR, the TCRdb table keeps only in-frame clones and is missing some. The top ten hold about 1.8% of the sample, which has some 160,000 clones, 76% seen once. This clonotype was obtained from a middle-aged woman in good health and CMV-seronegative. Sequenced material: PBMCs.

The CDR3 spells CASSAPDPEIVADTQYF. Here the CDR3 DNA reads TGCGCCAGCAGCGCGCCCGATCCCGAGATAGTCGCAGATACGCAGTATTTT. The chain uses TRBV5-1 and TRBJ2-3; D remains unclear. The germline V and J ends were trimmed by 4 bases and 4 bases, with 22 bases remaining between them. CDR3 length: 17 residues. From germline, CDR1 is SGHRS and CDR2 YFSETQ.